This T cell receptor (beta chain) came from a study of lymphopenia after photon versus proton radiotherapy. Study-wide results and caveats: A bigger post-nadir fall in TCR diversity correlated inversely with survival time in deceased patients. After lymphocyte nadir, photon-treated repertoires showed oligoclonal expansion, especially CD8+ Temra. Relative stability marked proton patients; photon patients lost diversity and naive cells.

The junction had 12 bases not matched to a gene; V was cut back by 4 bases and J by 2 bases. The CDR3 runs 17 residues. Germline V gene data show CDR1 as SGDLS and CDR2 as YYNGEE. To note about this clone: Its antigen is unknown.

Clones were sequenced by immunoSEQ multiplex PCR, and TCRdb holds only the in-frame ones, with some missing. Of some 45,000 clones listed, about 83% are singletons. The starting material was peripheral blood, obtained from a patient treated with proton-based radiotherapy. This sequence joins TRBV9 and TRBJ1-2, with 9 bases fitting TRBD1. The clonotype originates from a woman in her seventies with pancreatic cancer. The DNA of the CDR3 is TGTGCCAGCAGCCCATGGGGCACAGGGGGCGCGAACTATGGCTACACCTTC. Translated: CASSPWGTGGANYGYTF.